The 9 T cell receptor beta chains below come from one sample, sequenced in a study of human thymus T cells. Sequenced by immunoSEQ multiplex PCR; TCRdb stores in-frame clones only, minus some. Of tens of thousands of clones in the sample, approximately 95% are singletons; the top ten hold about 0.032%. Resections from corrective heart surgery provided thymus tissue. The sequencing input was thymus tissue. All receptors derive from a girl under three years old with a congenital heart defect but otherwise immunologically healthy.

This chain uses TRBV11-2 with TRBJ2-7; D is perhaps TRBD2 (5 bases). V was clipped by 11 bases and J by 0 bases, with 8 bases between them. The CDR3 is made up of 11 amino acids. Germline lookup yields CDR1 SGHAT and CDR2 FQNNGV. The DNA for the CDR3 is TGTGCCTGTAGCGTCTCCTACGAGCAGTACTTC. It codes for CACSVSYEQYF.

V is TRBV27 and J is TRBJ2-1; 13 bases are shared with TRBD2. This CDR3 region has 17 residues. The V segment lost 3 bases and the J segment 9 bases; nucleotides outside the gene matches: 11. Germline V lookup: CDR1 MNHEY, CDR2 SMNVEV (reference sequence). CDR3 in DNA: TGTGCCAGCAGTTTCTCCCGGACTAGCGGGAGCCGAAGTGAGCAGTTCTTC. As protein: CASSFSRTSGSRSEQFF.

The rearrangement links TRBV19 to TRBJ2-7; 7 nucleotides match TRBD2. The trim removed 0 bases at V and 1 base at J, leaving 6 bases unmatched. Germline lookup yields CDR1 LNHDA and CDR2 SQIVND (reference sequence). The CDR3 is made up of 16 amino acids. The CDR3 DNA reads as TGTGCCAGTAGTATAGAGCCCCAGCGGGGATCCTACGAGCAGTACTTC. It encodes CASSIEPQRGSYEQYF.

This sequence joins TRBV27 and TRBJ2-7, with TRBD2 matching over 9 bases. CDR1 is MNHEY and CDR2 is SMNVEV in the germline V gene (reference sequence). With V trimmed by 5 bases and J by 4 bases, 9 bases remained unmatched. The CDR3 runs to 15 residues. The CDR3 loop reads CASSPLGLAIYEQYF. The CDR3 bases are TGTGCCAGCAGTCCCCTGGGACTAGCCATTTACGAGCAGTACTTC.

V is TRBV19 and J is TRBJ1-3; tentatively, D is TRBD1 (6 bases). The germline gives CDR1 LNHDA, CDR2 SQIVND (reference sequence). Between the trimmed V and J ends, which lost 3 bases and 3 bases, there was a span of 18 bases. This CDR3 has 17 residues. The CDR3 DNA reads TGTGCCAGTAGTATGGTTGGCGGGGGGCGCGGTGGAAACACCATATATTTT. It translates to CASSMVGGGRGGNTIYF.

The chain couples TRBV6-6 to TRBJ1-1; 7 nucleotides line up with TRBD1. The CDR3 spans 12 residues. Losses at the gene ends were 6 bases for V and 4 bases for J; bases not matched to a gene: 2. Germline V gene lookup returns CDR1 MNHNY and CDR2 SVGAGI (reference sequence). CDR3: CASRRQGTEAFF. CDR3 in DNA: TGTGCCAGCAGACGACAGGGCACTGAAGCTTTCTTT.

This sequence joins TRBV15 and TRBJ2-1, with 8 bases lining up with TRBD2. Germline V gene lookup returns CDR1 LNHNV and CDR2 YYDKDF (reference sequence). The V gene end was trimmed by 2 bases and the J gene end by 6 bases; junction bases not matched to a gene: 15. This CDR3 comprises 18 residues. This chain's CDR3 is CATSRPRTGGLILNEQFF. As DNA, the CDR3 is TGTGCCACCAGCAGACCCCGCACGGGAGGGCTGATCCTCAATGAGCAGTTCTTC.

The chain is built from TRBV19 and TRBJ1-1, with D uncertain. Germline CDR1 reads LNHDA; CDR2 reads SQIVND (reference sequence). This CDR3 region has 13 residues. The ends were cut back, 5 bases at V and 1 base at J, with 8 bases in the middle. The CDR3 region is CASSLTANTEAFF. As DNA, the CDR3 is TGTGCCAGTAGTCTTACAGCGAACACTGAAGCTTTCTTT.

This clone was recorded only once. V gene TRBV30 combines with J gene TRBJ2-1; D might be TRBD2 (6 bases). The germline V gene encodes CDR1 GTSNPN and CDR2 SVGIG (reference sequence). V dropped 1 base and J dropped 15 bases, with 10 bases sitting between them. The length of the CDR3 is 10 residues. In DNA, the CDR3 is TGTGCCTGGAGTGGTCGGGAGTGGTTCTTC. Translation gives CAWSGREWFF.